This T cell receptor beta chain was sequenced in a study of patients and donors after allogeneic stem cell transplantation. TCRdb processed the RT-PCR reads anew with MiXCR; each CDR3 protein has one entry. Among more than 850,000 distinct CDR3 sequences listed, about a sixth were seen once. The CDR3 totals 15 residues. V lost 3 bases and J lost 3; bases outside the gene matches: 7. Germline loops: CDR1 LNHNV, CDR2 YYDKDF (reference sequence). The chain has TRBV15 and TRBJ2-5, with TRBD1 identical over 7 bases. Sequencing was carried out using blood, either unsorted or a sorted T cell fraction (not recorded which). The sequence was obtained from a human donor who was either an allogeneic HSCT recipient or a stem cell or donor lymphocyte infusion donor (not recorded which). It is not recorded whose cells these are; they may come from a transplant donor. The DNA for the CDR3 is TGTGCCACCAGCAGTCGACAGGGATGGGAAGAGACCCAGTACTTC. It is translated as CATSSRQGWEETQYF.